This TCR beta chain is drawn from a study of cytomegalovirus exposure and HLA in healthy donors. In the PCR, 60 Vbeta and 13 Jbeta primers were used. Profiling relied on immunoSEQ multiplex PCR, and the TCRdb table lists in-frame clones only, not all of them. The table lists approximately 190,000 clones, 82% of them singletons, with approximately 6.5% in the top ten. Trimming cost V 6 bases and J 7 bases; bases outside gene matches: 5. The CDR3 has 15 residues. CDR1 is SNHLY and CDR2 is FYNNEI in the germline V gene. The sample consisted of PBMCs. The chain carries TRBV2 and TRBJ2-1; 14 bases fit TRBD2. The TCR originated in a woman aged 45-59 years in good health and CMV-seropositive. The CDR3 protein is CASRGTSGGNNEQFF. The CDR3 bases are TGTGCCAGCAGAGGGACTAGCGGGGGTAATAATGAGCAGTTCTTC.